Presented here are 30 T cell receptor beta chains from one specimen sequenced in a study of cytomegalovirus exposure and HLA in healthy donors. PCR primers comprised 60 Vbeta and 13 Jbeta primers. Sequencing used immunoSEQ multiplex PCR; TCRdb keeps in-frame clones, though not all of them. The profile shows some 150,000 clones, 60% to 70% of them singletons. The sample comprised PBMCs. The receptor set was obtained from a woman in her fifties or sixties in good health and CMV-seropositive.

This chain joins TRBV27 and TRBJ1-4; D not resolved. CDR3 length: 15 residues. CDR1 and CDR2 (germline): MNHEY, SMNVEV (reference sequence). Deletions cut 7 bases from V and 0 bases from J, with 12 bases between. CDR3 bases: TGTGCCAGCACCTCCCTAACAGCAACTAATGAAAAACTGTTTTTT. It is translated as CASTSLTATNEKLFF.

The chain uses TRBV9 and TRBJ2-7; tentative D call: TRBD2 (5 bases). Germline CDR1 SGDLS, CDR2 YYNGEE. V gave up 0 bases and J gave up 1 base, with 8 bases separating them. This CDR3 has 14 residues. The CDR3 DNA reads TGTGCCAGCAGCGTAGAGGGAGAGTCCTACGAGCAGTACTTC. It yields the protein CASSVEGESYEQYF.

The chain is built from TRBV5-5 and TRBJ2-5; D gene uncertain. Trimming shortened V by 3 bases and J by 5 bases, and 20 bases separated the two germline ends. The length of the CDR3 is 16 residues. CDR1 is SGHKS and CDR2 is YYEKEE in the germline V gene (reference sequence). CDR3 bases: TGTGCCAGCAGCTACGCAGCCGGCTCCCTCGGGGAGACCCAGTACTTC. Amino acids: CASSYAAGSLGETQYF.

This chain connects TRBV7-9 to TRBJ2-3, with D maybe TRBD2 (5 bases). V dropped 5 bases and J dropped 6 bases, with 21 bases sitting between them. CDR3 length: 16 residues. The germline gives CDR1 SEHNR, CDR2 FQNEAQ (reference sequence). CDR3 amino acids: CASSLSKKLSGDTQYF. CDR3 nucleotide sequence: TGTGCCAGCAGCCTCAGTAAAAAGTTATCGGGGGATACGCAGTATTTT. The full variable domain, its missing parts supplied by reference TRBV7-9 and TRBJ2-3, is DTGVSQNPRHKITKRGQNVTFRCDPISEHNRLYWYRQTLGQGPEFLTYFQNEAQLEKSRLLSDRFSAERPKGSFSTLEIQRTEQGDSAMYLCASSLSKKLSGDTQYFGPGTRLTVL.

The sample holds a few counts of this clone. J is TRBJ1-1 and V is TRBV18; D not resolved. V was pared by 7 bases and J by 7 bases, with 16 bases between. From germline, CDR1 is KGHSH and CDR2 LQKENI. This CDR3 region has 13 residues. Here the CDR3 DNA reads TGTGCCAGCTTGGCCGGGATTGACGGTGAAGCTTTCTTT. Protein product: CASLAGIDGEAFF.

The chain is built from TRBV29-1 and TRBJ2-3, with 9 bases fitting TRBD2. This CDR3 region has 12 residues. Germline V gives CDR1 SQVTM, CDR2 ANQGSEA. The V gene end was trimmed by 6 bases and the J gene end by 4 bases; junction bases not matched to a gene: 2. This CDR3 is CSVREGSDTQYF. For the CDR3, the DNA is TGCAGCGTGCGGGAGGGGTCAGATACGCAGTATTTT.

This chain uses TRBV5-1 with TRBJ2-1; tentative D call: TRBD2 (6 bases). Trimming pared 1 base from V and 1 base from J, leaving 12 bases between. CDR3 length: 16 residues. Germline loops: CDR1 SGHRS, CDR2 YFSETQ. The CDR3 spells CASSLPAGSSYNEQFF. Written as DNA, the CDR3 is TGCGCCAGCAGCTTGCCAGCGGGCTCGTCCTACAATGAGCAGTTCTTC.

This clone was seen a handful of times. This chain joins TRBV9 and TRBJ2-5; 8 bases are shared with TRBD1. From germline, CDR1 is SGDLS and CDR2 YYNGEE. This CDR3 has 15 amino acids. Germline trimming cut 2 bases from V and 1 base from J; bases unmatched to any gene: 4. The CDR3, as DNA: TGTGCCAGCAGCGTGGGCAGGGGGCCCCAAGAGACCCAGTACTTC. This translates into CASSVGRGPQETQYF.

The rearrangement uses TRBV19 and TRBJ1-1; possibly TRBD1 for D (5 bases). Germline V gene data show CDR1 as LNHDA and CDR2 as SQIVND (reference sequence). The ends were cut back, 7 bases at V and 2 bases at J, with 8 bases in the middle. This CDR3 comprises 12 residues. The CDR3 nucleotides are TGTGCCAGTACCGACAGAAACACTGAAGCTTTCTTT. Its protein is CASTDRNTEAFF.

This clone was recorded only once. V gene TRBV5-6 combines with J gene TRBJ1-4; D uncertain. The CDR3 totals 15 residues. Germline loops: CDR1 SGHDT, CDR2 YYEEEE. The germline V and J ends were trimmed by 2 bases and 1 base, with 9 bases remaining between them. CDR3 DNA: TGTGCCAGCAGCTTAGACCGCGGAACTAATGAAAAACTGTTTTTT. Residues: CASSLDRGTNEKLFF.

The chain uses TRBV2 and TRBJ2-7; 7 bases align to TRBD2. In germline, CDR1 is SNHLY, CDR2 FYNNEI. The trim removed 3 bases at V and 0 bases at J, leaving 5 bases unmatched. The CDR3 covers 15 residues. DNA for the CDR3: TGTGCCAGCAGTGAGGGGGGGACGGTCTCCTACGAGCAGTACTTC. This sequence encodes CASSEGGTVSYEQYF.

V gene TRBV5-1 combines with J gene TRBJ2-3; D unresolved. The CDR3 consists of 12 residues. The germline V and J ends were trimmed by 5 bases and 2 bases, with 6 bases remaining between them. In germline, CDR1 is SGHRS, CDR2 YFSETQ. CDR3 sequence: CASSEPTDTQYF. The DNA of the CDR3 is TGCGCCAGCAGTGAGCCCACAGATACGCAGTATTTT.

This clone was counted a few times. The gene calls are TRBV6-4 and TRBJ2-2; 7 bases are shared with TRBD1. Germline CDR1 is MRHNA and CDR2 is SNTAGT. The CDR3 is 14 residues long. V dropped 6 bases and J dropped 3; count of bases not matched to a gene: 4. The CDR3 here is CASSEGADTGELFF. The CDR3 nucleotides read TGTGCCAGCAGCGAGGGGGCTGACACCGGGGAGCTGTTTTTT.

This rearrangement joins TRBV4-1 to TRBJ2-5; 14 nucleotides match TRBD2. Germline CDR1 and CDR2: MGHRA and YSYEKL. There are 16 residues in the CDR3. The ends lost 4 bases at V and 5 bases at J; junction bases unmatched: 6. CDR3 residues: CASSPPGLAGAETQYF. In nucleotides, the CDR3 is TGCGCCAGCAGCCCTCCGGGACTAGCGGGAGCGGAGACCCAGTACTTC.

This chain links TRBV4-2 with TRBJ2-3, with D perhaps TRBD2 (5 bases). The CDR3 has 15 amino acids. V was shortened by 0 bases and J by 2 bases, with 9 bases between the two germline ends. Germline CDR1 reads LGHNA; CDR2 reads YNFKEQ. The CDR3 nucleotides are TGTGCCAGCAGCCAAGAGCGGGCTAACACAGATACGCAGTATTTT. Protein product: CASSQERANTDTQYF.

The chain recombines TRBV14 with TRBJ2-3; 8 bases are shared with TRBD1. The germline gives CDR1 SGHDN, CDR2 FVKESK. V shed 4 bases and J 2 bases; nucleotides not matched to a gene: 8. This CDR3 region has 16 residues. Here the CDR3 reads CASSLWTGLHTDTQYF. CDR3 DNA: TGTGCCAGCAGCCTTTGGACAGGGCTTCACACAGATACGCAGTATTTT.

The chain carries TRBV29-1 and TRBJ2-7, with 7 nucleotides matching TRBD2. V dropped 6 bases and J dropped 4; count of bases not matched to a gene: 9. The CDR3 consists of 13 residues. Looked up from germline, CDR1 is SQVTM and CDR2 is ANQGSEA. Here the CDR3 DNA reads TGCAGCGTGTCAAAGGCGGGGGATTACGAGCAGTACTTC. Protein sequence: CSVSKAGDYEQYF.

The sample holds one count of this clone. The chain employs TRBV5-1 and TRBJ2-7; 7 bases line up with TRBD1. The CDR3 sequence is 15 residues long. J lost 1 base, V lost 4 bases, and 8 bases had no gene match. Per the germline V gene, CDR1 is SGHRS and CDR2 is YFSETQ. The DNA of the CDR3 is TGCGCCAGCAGCCAACTTGACAGGGAGTCCTACGAGCAGTACTTC. It specifies CASSQLDRESYEQYF.

About this clone itself: An end of the junction does not agree with germline; a read error may underlie this. The rearrangement joins TRBV28 to TRBJ2-1, with D perhaps TRBD2 (6 bases). The CDR3 sequence is 14 residues long. From germline, CDR1 is MDHEN and CDR2 SYDVKM. The CDR3 DNA sequence: TGTGCCGGCAGTATGAGCGGGCACGGCAATGAGCAGTTCTTC. Translating gives CAGSMSGHGNEQFF.

This rearrangement joins TRBV4-2 to TRBJ2-1, with D uncertain. Looked up from germline, CDR1 is LGHNA and CDR2 is YNFKEQ. The germline V and J ends were trimmed by 4 bases and 9 bases, with 16 bases remaining between them. This CDR3 contains 14 residues. CDR3 in amino acids: CASSPLGSRVEQFF. CDR3 nucleotides: TGTGCCAGCAGCCCCCTAGGTTCCAGAGTTGAGCAGTTCTTC.

Turning to this clone: At one of its ends the junction is not consistent with the germline gene, which may arise from a read error. CDR3 DNA sequence: TGCGCCAGCAGCTTAGGTACCCAAAGTATGAACACCGGGGAGCTGCTTTTT. The encoded protein is CASSLGTQSMNTGELLF. J is TRBJ2-2 and V is TRBV5-1, with a tentative D call TRBD2 (5 bases). Germline CDR1 is SGHRS and CDR2 is YFSETQ. The CDR3 runs 17 residues.

About this clone: This same CDR3 is encoded by further DNA sequences in the sample. The CDR3 nucleotides read TGTGCCAGCAGCTTAGACAGGGGGTCAGATACGCAGTATTTT. Translation: CASSLDRGSDTQYF. The J gene is TRBJ2-3, the V gene TRBV11-2, with 7 bases lining up with TRBD1. Trimming at V came to 0 bases and at J to 4 bases, leaving 1 base not matched to a gene. There are 14 residues in the CDR3. Germline loops: CDR1 SGHAT, CDR2 FQNNGV.

This clone was seen only a few times. This specimen includes other DNA sequences encoding the same CDR3. This chain uses TRBV28 with TRBJ1-1; the D is unclear. Looked up from germline, CDR1 is MDHEN and CDR2 is SYDVKM. Deletions cut 5 bases from V and 0 bases from J, with 10 bases between. The CDR3 has 14 residues. The CDR3 here is CASSLGLLNTEAFF. The CDR3 bases are TGTGCCAGCAGTCTCGGACTTTTGAACACTGAAGCTTTCTTT.

This rearrangement joins TRBV28 to TRBJ2-7; 10 nucleotides agree with TRBD2. Germline-derived CDR1 and CDR2 are MDHEN and SYDVKM. The CDR3 loop spans 14 amino acids. With V trimmed by 8 bases and J by 4 bases, 8 bases remained unmatched. The CDR3, as DNA: TGTGCCAGCGGGGCCTTAGCGGGGGGATACGAGCAGTACTTC. Its protein is CASGALAGGYEQYF. Full variable domain (outside the CDR3, taken from reference TRBV28 and TRBJ2-7): DVKVTQSSRYLVKRTGEKVFLECVQDMDHENMFWYRQDPGLGLRLIYFSYDVKMKEKGDIPEGYSVSREKKERFSLILESASTNQTSMYLCASGALAGGYEQYFGPGTRLTVT.

The V gene is TRBV5-4, the J gene TRBJ1-1; tentative D call: TRBD1 (6 bases). CDR1 SGHNT and CDR2 YYREEE come from the germline V gene (reference sequence). Trimming left V 3 bases short and J 1 base short, with 19 bases between. The CDR3 length is 17 residues. DNA for the CDR3: TGTGCCAGCAGCTCTGGGACATCCGTTTTCGGGAACACTGAAGCTTTCTTT. It codes for CASSSGTSVFGNTEAFF. Using reference TRBV5-4 and TRBJ1-1 for the parts outside the CDR3, the full variable domain is ETGVTQSPTHLIKTRGQQVTLRCSSQSGHNTVSWYQQALGQGPQFIFQYYREEENGRGNFPPRFSGLQFPNYSSELNVNALELDDSALYLCASSSGTSVFGNTEAFFGQGTRLTVV.

This clone was observed a handful of times. The J gene is TRBJ2-1, the V gene TRBV9, with TRBD2 identical over 9 bases. The CDR3 runs 16 residues. Germline V lookup: CDR1 SGDLS, CDR2 YYNGEE. Losses at the gene ends were 0 bases for V and 4 bases for J; bases not matched to a gene: 5. The CDR3 loop reads CASSVELAGTYNEQFF. The CDR3 nucleotides are TGTGCCAGCAGCGTAGAGCTAGCGGGGACATACAATGAGCAGTTCTTC.

The chain couples TRBV7-8 to TRBJ2-7; a possible D gene is TRBD2 (5 bases). Germline V gene sequence: CDR1 SGHVS, CDR2 FQNEAQ. V shed 4 bases and J shed 5 bases, with 9 bases lying between them. The CDR3 loop spans 12 amino acids. This CDR3 is CASSSGGDEQYF. In DNA, the CDR3 is TGTGCCAGCAGCTCCGGAGGTGACGAGCAGTACTTC.

There are a few counts of this clone. The chain combines TRBV5-1 with TRBJ2-2, with TRBD1 identical over 8 bases. V was pared by 4 bases and J by 3 bases, with 5 bases of the junction left unmatched. The CDR3 is 15 amino acids. Per the germline V gene, CDR1 is SGHRS and CDR2 is YFSETQ. The CDR3 DNA is TGCGCCAGCAGCAACGGACAGGGAGACACCGGGGAGCTGTTTTTT. This sequence encodes CASSNGQGDTGELFF.

The chain has TRBV27 and TRBJ2-5; 7 bases align to TRBD2. V lost 2 bases and J lost 7; bases outside the gene matches: 4. The germline V gene has CDR1 MNHEY and CDR2 SMNVEV (reference sequence). The CDR3 extends over 13 amino acids. CDR3 nucleotides: TGTGCCAGCAGTTTAAGGCGGGAGTTGACCCAGTACTTC. Protein: CASSLRRELTQYF.

This clone occurred a few times. The gene calls are TRBV15 and TRBJ2-3; D gene ambiguous. CDR1 is LNHNV and CDR2 is YYDKDF in the germline V gene (reference sequence). Trimming stripped 1 base from V and 6 bases from J, with 5 bases between. The CDR3 extends over 12 amino acids. DNA for the CDR3: TGTGCCACCAGCAGAGCCCCGGATACGCAGTATTTT. Its protein product is CATSRAPDTQYF.